Reported below is one T cell receptor (beta chain). This sample is part of a study of blood T cell repertoires in COVID-19. As handled by the study authors: It was from reference gene primer amplification that nucleated cell counts were estimated. The assay was immunoSEQ multiplex PCR, and TCRdb's table has in-frame clones only and misses some. The V and J calls and clone size come from that table; D and trimming were worked out from the DNA. The data show fewer than 400,000 clones, with 80% to 90% seen just once and around 2.1% held by the top ten. Trimming took off 5 bases at V and 5 bases at J, with 13 bases between the two ends. Looked up from germline, CDR1 is KGHSH and CDR2 is LQKENI. The CDR3 is made up of 15 amino acids.

What was sequenced was PBMCs or T cells enriched from blood (not recorded which). The TCR sequence derives from a man aged 25-40 years who had recovered from COVID-19. The chain uses TRBV18 and TRBJ1-6, with no clear D. CDR3 sequence: CASSATGFDNSPLHF. CDR3 DNA sequence: TGTGCCAGCTCAGCAACCGGTTTCGATAATTCACCCCTCCACTTT.